This T cell receptor (beta chain) was profiled in a study of cytomegalovirus exposure and HLA in healthy donors. Study-wide findings and caveats: The authors enumerated 180 or so TCR beta chains as linked to cytomegalovirus.

The CDR3 contains 16 residues. Trimming cost V 4 bases and J 2 bases; bases outside gene matches: 5. Germline-derived CDR1 and CDR2 are SGHVS and FQNEAQ. As for this clone: The antigen is undetermined.

60 Vbeta and 13 Jbeta primers were used in PCR. The table came from immunoSEQ multiplex PCR; TCRdb's copy has only in-frame clones and leaves some out. Of nearly 110,000 clones detected, roughly 73% appear once; the ten largest clones hold around 7.4%. This TCR derives from a man aged 30 to 39 in good health and CMV-seronegative. Specimen: PBMCs. This chain joins TRBV7-8 and TRBJ2-3, with 11 bases lining up with TRBD2. The CDR3 sequence: CASSSVAGGFTDTQYF. In nucleotides, the CDR3 is TGTGCCAGCAGCTCAGTAGCGGGAGGGTTCACAGATACGCAGTATTTT.